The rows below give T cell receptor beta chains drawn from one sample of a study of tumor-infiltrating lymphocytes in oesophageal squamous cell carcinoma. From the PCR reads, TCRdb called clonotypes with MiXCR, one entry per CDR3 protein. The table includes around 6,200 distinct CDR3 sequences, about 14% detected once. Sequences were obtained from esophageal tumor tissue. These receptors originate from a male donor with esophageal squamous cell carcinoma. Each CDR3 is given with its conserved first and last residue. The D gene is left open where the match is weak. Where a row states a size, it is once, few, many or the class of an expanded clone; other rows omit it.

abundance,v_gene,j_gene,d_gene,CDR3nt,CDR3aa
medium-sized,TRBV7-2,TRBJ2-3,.,TGTGCCAGCAGCTTAGATGGCGGGGGCCCAGATACGCAGTATTTT,CASSLDGGGPDTQYF
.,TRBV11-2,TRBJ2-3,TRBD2,TGTGCCAGCAGCTTAGAACTAGCGGGGGGGCCGCAGTATTTT,CASSLELAGGPQYF
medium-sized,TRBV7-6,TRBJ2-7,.,TGTGCCAGCAGCTTAGATGAGGCGAGTGAGCAGTACTTC,CASSLDEASEQYF
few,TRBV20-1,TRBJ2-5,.,TGCAGTGCTAGAGATTACAGGGCTCGCGAGACCCAGTACTTC,CSARDYRARETQYF
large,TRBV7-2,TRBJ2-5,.,TGTGCCAGCAGCTTAGGCTATGGAGCGAAGACCCAGTACTTC,CASSLGYGAKTQYF
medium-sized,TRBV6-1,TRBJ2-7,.,TGTGCCAGCCAGATGACAGGACCCTCTTACGAGCAGTACTTC,CASQMTGPSYEQYF
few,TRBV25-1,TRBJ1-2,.,TGTGCCAGCAGTCCGACTACGGTCGGTGGGCGGGAGGGCTACACCTTC,CASSPTTVGGREGYTF
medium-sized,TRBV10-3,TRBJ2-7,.,TGTGCCATCACCGACAGGCAACTTTCACCCCTCCACTTC,CAITDRQLSPLHF
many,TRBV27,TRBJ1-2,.,TGTGCCAGCACCCCATCCTCCGGGACACAAGCTAACTATGGCTACACCTTC,CASTPSSGTQANYGYTF
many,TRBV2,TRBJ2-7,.,TGTGCCAGCAGTCCCACAACCTACGAGCAGTACTTC,CASSPTTYEQYF
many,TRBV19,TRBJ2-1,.,TGTGCCAGTAGTATAGTTTCGGGATATGAGCAGTTCTTC,CASSIVSGYEQFF
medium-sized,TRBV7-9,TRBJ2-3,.,TGTGCCAGCAGCTCCCAGGGTACAGATACGCAGTATTTT,CASSSQGTDTQYF
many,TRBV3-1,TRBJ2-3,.,TGTGCCAGCAGCCAAGTTGGGAGTTGGACAGCAAACACAGATACGCAGTATTTT,CASSQVGSWTANTDTQYF
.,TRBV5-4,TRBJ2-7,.,TGTGCCAGCAGCTTGGGACGGGCTTACTCCTACGAGCAGTACTTC,CASSLGRAYSYEQYF
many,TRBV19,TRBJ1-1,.,TGTGCCAGTAGTTCCGGACGCCACTCAAACACTGAAGCTTTCTTT,CASSSGRHSNTEAFF
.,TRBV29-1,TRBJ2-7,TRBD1,TGCAGCGTTGAGGCGCACAGGGGGGACTACGAGCAGTACTTC,CSVEAHRGDYEQYF
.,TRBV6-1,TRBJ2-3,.,TGTGCCAGCAGCAATTGGGGGCGACCAGAAACGCAGTATTTT,CASSNWGRPETQYF
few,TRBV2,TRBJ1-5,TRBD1,TGTGCCAGCAGTCAGGACAGGGTTCAGCCCCAGCATTTT,CASSQDRVQPQHF
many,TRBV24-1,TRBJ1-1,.,TGTGCCACCAGTGAATCTACCATGAACACTGAAGCTTTCTTT,CATSESTMNTEAFF
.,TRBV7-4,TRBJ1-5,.,TGTGCCAGCAGCTTTGGGGGCAATCAGCCCCAGCATTTT,CASSFGGNQPQHF
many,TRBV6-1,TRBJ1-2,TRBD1,TGTGCCAGCAGTGACTACGGGGGGACAGTGCTCTATGGCTACACCTTC,CASSDYGGTVLYGYTF
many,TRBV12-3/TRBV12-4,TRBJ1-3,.,TGTGCCAGCAGTTTTATGAGAGGAACGGCTGGAAACACCATATATTTT,CASSFMRGTAGNTIYF
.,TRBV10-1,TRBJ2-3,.,TGCGCGACACTAATGAAAAACTCTTCGCTAAAAGAGACCCTGTACTTT,CATLMKNSSLKETLYF
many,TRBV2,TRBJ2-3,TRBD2,TGTGCCAGCAGTGTTTTACTAGCGGGCCCAGATACGCAGTATTTT,CASSVLLAGPDTQYF
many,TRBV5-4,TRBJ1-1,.,TGTGCCAGCAGCCAGAACACTGAAGCTTTCTTT,CASSQNTEAFF
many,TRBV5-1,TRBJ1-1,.,TGCGCCAGCAGAGCCGGGACATTAAACACTGAAGCTTTCTTT,CASRAGTLNTEAFF
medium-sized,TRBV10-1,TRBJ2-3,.,TGCGCCAGCAGTGATGCCGACAGGTCAGATACGCAGTATTTT,CASSDADRSDTQYF
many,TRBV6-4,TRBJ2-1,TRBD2,TGTGCCAGCAGTAGGACTAGCGGGGGGTACAATGAGCAGTTCTTC,CASSRTSGGYNEQFF
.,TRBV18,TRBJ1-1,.,TGTGCCAGCTCACCAGAATCCGGCCGGTGGACTGAAGCTTTCTTT,CASSPESGRWTEAFF
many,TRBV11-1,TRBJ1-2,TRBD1,TGTGCCAGCAGCTTCACAGGGGACTATGGCTACACCTTC,CASSFTGDYGYTF
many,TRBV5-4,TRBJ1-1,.,TGTGCCAGCAGCTTGATGACAGCGGGCACTGAAGCTTTCTTT,CASSLMTAGTEAFF
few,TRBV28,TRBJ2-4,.,TGTGCCAGCAGTTTCTCCGGACAAAGTCAGTACTTC,CASSFSGQSQYF
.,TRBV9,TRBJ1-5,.,TGTGCCAGCAGCGGTGGAGGGGAGCAGCCCCAGCATTTT,CASSGGGEQPQHF
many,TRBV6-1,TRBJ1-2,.,TGTGCCAGCAGCGGCACCGGGACAACCTATGGCTACACCTTC,CASSGTGTTYGYTF
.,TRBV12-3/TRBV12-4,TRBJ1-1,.,TGTGCCAGCAGTTTGACAGGGAACACTGAAGCTTTCTTT,CASSLTGNTEAFF
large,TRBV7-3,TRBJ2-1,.,TGTGCCAGCAGCTTCTCGGGGAACAATGAGCAGTTCTTC,CASSFSGNNEQFF
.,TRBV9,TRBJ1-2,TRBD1,TGTGCCAGCAGCGTAGGGGACAGCTATGGCTACACCTTC,CASSVGDSYGYTF
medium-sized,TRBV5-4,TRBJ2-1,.,TGTGCCAGCAGCTCGCCGACGACAGGGACTCAAAATGAGCAGTTCTTC,CASSSPTTGTQNEQFF
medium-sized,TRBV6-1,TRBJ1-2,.,TGTGCCAGCACTCCGTCGACAGCTAACTATGGCTACACCTTC,CASTPSTANYGYTF
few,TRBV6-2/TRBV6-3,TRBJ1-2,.,TGTGCCACCACGTCCCCGGGTGGCTACACCTTC,CATTSPGGYTF
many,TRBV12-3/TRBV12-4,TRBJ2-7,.,TGTGCCAGCAGTCTACAGCCATACGAGCAGTACTTC,CASSLQPYEQYF
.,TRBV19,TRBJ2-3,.,TGTGCCAGTAGTATAGATCCATCAACAGATACGCAGTATTTT,CASSIDPSTDTQYF
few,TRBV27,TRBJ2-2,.,TGTGCCAGCAGCTTAATCGTGGGGTCCGGGGAGCTGTTTTTT,CASSLIVGSGELFF
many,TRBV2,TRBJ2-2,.,TGTGCCAGAAGGGATTCGAACACCGGGGAGCTGTTTTTT,CARRDSNTGELFF
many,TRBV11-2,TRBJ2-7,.,TGTGCCAGCAGCTCTCTTCTGCGGGCGTACGAGCAGTACTTC,CASSSLLRAYEQYF
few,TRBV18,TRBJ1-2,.,TGTGCCAGCTCAAAGCTCCCTCGGGAAGGCTACACCTTC,CASSKLPREGYTF